The sequence of this T cell receptor (beta chain) was determined in a study of technical replicates of blood from a few donors. Repertoires were generated with immunoSEQ multiplex PCR, while TCRdb's copy carries only in-frame clones and drops some. Seen here are under 90,000 clones, roughly 98% observed once, and the top ten hold 0.12% to 0.15%. The CDR3 has 15 residues. The junction had 7 bases not matched to a gene; V was cut back by 5 bases and J by 4 bases. Looked up from germline, CDR1 is SGHVS and CDR2 is FNYEAQ. The chain couples TRBV7-6 to TRBJ2-3; 9 bases agree with TRBD2. Source material: T cells isolated from PBMCs. This TCR came from a human donor in good health. The CDR3 region is CASSGGLASADTQYF. The DNA for the CDR3 is TGTGCCAGCAGCGGGGGACTAGCAAGCGCAGATACGCAGTATTTT.